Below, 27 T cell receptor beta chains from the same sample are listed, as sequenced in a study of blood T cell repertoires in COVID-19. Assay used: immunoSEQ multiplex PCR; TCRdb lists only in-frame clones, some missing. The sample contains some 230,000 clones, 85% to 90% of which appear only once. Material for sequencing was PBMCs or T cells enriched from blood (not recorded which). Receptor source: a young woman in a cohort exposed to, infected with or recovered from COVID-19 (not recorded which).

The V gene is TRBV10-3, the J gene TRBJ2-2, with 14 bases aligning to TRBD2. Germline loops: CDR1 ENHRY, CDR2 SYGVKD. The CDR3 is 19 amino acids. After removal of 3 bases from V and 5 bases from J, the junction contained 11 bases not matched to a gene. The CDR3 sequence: CAISESGGLAGDRTGELFF. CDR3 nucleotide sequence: TGTGCCATCAGTGAATCCGGGGGACTAGCGGGAGATCGGACCGGGGAGCTGTTTTTT.

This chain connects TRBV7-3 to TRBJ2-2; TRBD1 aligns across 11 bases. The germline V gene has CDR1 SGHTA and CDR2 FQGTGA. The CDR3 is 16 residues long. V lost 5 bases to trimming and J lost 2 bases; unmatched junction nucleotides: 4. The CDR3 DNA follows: TGTGCCAGCAGCCCGCGGACAGGGGGCAACACCGGGGAGCTGTTTTTT. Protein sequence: CASSPRTGGNTGELFF.

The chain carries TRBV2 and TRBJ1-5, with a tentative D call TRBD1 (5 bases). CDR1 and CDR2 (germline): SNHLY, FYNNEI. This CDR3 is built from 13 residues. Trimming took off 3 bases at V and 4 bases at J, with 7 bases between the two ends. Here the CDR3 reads CASSEYRNQPQHF. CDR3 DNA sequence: TGTGCCAGCAGTGAGTACAGGAATCAGCCCCAGCATTTT.

Here the CDR3 DNA reads TGTGCCAGCAGCGTTCAGGGACAGGGGGGGTATGGCTACACCTTC. It yields the protein CASSVQGQGGYGYTF. The chain has TRBV9 and TRBJ1-2, with 11 nucleotides matching TRBD1. Trimming cost V 2 bases and J 5 bases; bases outside gene matches: 5. The CDR3 covers 15 residues. Germline CDR1 is SGDLS and CDR2 is YYNGEE.

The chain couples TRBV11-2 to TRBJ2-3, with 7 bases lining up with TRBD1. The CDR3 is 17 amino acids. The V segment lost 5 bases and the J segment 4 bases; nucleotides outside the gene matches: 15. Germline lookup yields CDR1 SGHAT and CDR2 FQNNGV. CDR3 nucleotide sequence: TGTGCCAGCAGCCCTCAGGGGGTGGTCAGGGGGTCAGATACGCAGTATTTT. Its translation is CASSPQGVVRGSDTQYF.

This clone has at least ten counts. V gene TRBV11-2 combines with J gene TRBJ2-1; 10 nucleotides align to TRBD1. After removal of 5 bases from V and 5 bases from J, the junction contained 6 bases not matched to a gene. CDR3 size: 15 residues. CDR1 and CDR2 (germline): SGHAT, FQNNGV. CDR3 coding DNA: TGTGCCAGCAGCCGCCGGACAGGGGGGGACAATGAGCAGTTCTTC. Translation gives CASSRRTGGDNEQFF. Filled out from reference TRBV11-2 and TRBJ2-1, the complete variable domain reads EAGVAQSPRYKIIEKRQSVAFWCNPISGHATLYWYQQILGQGPKLLIQFQNNGVVDDSQLPKDRFSAERLKGVDSTLKIQPAKLEDSAVYLCASSRRTGGDNEQFFGPGTRLTVL.

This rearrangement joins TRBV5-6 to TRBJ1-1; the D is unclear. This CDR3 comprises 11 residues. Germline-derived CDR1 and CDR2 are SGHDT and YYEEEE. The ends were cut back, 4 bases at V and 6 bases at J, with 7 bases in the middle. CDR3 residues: CASSRGSEAFF. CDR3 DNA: TGTGCCAGCAGCCGGGGTTCTGAAGCTTTCTTT.

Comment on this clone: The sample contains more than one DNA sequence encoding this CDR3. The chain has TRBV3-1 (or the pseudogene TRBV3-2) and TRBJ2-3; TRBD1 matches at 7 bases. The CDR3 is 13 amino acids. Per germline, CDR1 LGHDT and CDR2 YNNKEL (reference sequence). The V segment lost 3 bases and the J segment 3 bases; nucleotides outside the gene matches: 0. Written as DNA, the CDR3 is TGTGCCAGCAGCCACAGGGGGACAGATACGCAGTATTTT. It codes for CASSHRGTDTQYF.

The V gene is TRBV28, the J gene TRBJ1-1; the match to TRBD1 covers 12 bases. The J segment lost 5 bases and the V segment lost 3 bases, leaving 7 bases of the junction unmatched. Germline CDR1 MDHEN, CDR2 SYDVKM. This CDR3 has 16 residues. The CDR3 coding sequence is TGTGCCAGCAGTTTGGGGGACAGGGGGCCTTCTACTGAAGCTTTCTTT. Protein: CASSLGDRGPSTEAFF.

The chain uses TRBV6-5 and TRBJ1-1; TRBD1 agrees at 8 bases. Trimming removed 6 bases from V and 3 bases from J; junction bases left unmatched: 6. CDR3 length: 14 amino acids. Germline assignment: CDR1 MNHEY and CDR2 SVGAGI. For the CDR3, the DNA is TGTGCCAGCAGATCCGGACAGGGAGACACTGAAGCTTTCTTT. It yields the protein CASRSGQGDTEAFF.

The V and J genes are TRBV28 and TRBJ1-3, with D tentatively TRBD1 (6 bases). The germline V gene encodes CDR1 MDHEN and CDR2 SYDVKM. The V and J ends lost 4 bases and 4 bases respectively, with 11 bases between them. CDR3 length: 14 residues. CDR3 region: CASSSGGAGNTIYF. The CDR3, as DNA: TGTGCCAGCAGTTCGGGGGGGGCCGGAAACACCATATATTTT.

The CDR3: CASSYSDDRIDYEQYF. The CDR3 DNA follows: TGTGCCAGCAGTTACTCCGATGACAGGATTGACTACGAGCAGTACTTC. The chain joins TRBV6-5 to TRBJ2-7; perhaps TRBD1 as D (6 bases). The CDR3 is made up of 16 amino acids. Germline CDR1 is MNHEY and CDR2 is SVGAGI. The V and J ends lost 0 bases and 3 bases respectively, with 15 bases between them.

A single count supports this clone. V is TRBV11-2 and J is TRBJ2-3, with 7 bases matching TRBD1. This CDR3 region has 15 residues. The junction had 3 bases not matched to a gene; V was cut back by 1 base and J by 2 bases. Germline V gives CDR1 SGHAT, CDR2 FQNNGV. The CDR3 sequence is CASSLGRGTTDTQYF. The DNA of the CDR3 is TGTGCCAGCAGCTTAGGCAGGGGGACCACAGATACGCAGTATTTT.

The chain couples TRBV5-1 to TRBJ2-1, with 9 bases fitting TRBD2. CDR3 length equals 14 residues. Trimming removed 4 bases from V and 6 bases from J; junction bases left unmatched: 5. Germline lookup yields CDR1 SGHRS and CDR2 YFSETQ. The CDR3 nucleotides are TGCGCCAGCAGCCCCGGGACTAGCCCCAATGAGCAGTTCTTC. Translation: CASSPGTSPNEQFF.

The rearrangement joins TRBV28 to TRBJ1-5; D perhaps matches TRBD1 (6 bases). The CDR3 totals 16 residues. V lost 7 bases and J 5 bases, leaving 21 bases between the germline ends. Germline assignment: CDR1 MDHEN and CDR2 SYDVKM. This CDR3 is CASTQGGAQGDQPQHF. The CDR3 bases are TGTGCCAGCACCCAAGGGGGGGCGCAAGGCGATCAGCCCCAGCATTTT.

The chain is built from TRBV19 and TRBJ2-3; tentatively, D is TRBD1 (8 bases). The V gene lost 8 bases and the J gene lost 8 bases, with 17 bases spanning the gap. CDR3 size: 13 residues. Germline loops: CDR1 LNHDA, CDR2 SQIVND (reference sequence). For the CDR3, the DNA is TGTGCCAGTGTGACAGGGGAGGGTGGTACGCAGTATTTT. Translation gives CASVTGEGGTQYF.

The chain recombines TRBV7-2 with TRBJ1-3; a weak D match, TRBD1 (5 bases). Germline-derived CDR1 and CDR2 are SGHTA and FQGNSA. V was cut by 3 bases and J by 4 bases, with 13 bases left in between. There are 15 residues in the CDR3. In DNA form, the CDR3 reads TGTGCCAGCAGCTTGAGGGGAGGATCGGGAAACACCATATATTTT. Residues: CASSLRGGSGNTIYF.

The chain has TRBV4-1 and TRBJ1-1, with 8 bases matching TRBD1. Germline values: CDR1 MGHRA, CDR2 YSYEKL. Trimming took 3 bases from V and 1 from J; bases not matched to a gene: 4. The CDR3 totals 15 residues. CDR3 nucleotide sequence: TGCGCCAGCAGCCACTTGACAGGGGAGAACACTGAAGCTTTCTTT. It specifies CASSHLTGENTEAFF.

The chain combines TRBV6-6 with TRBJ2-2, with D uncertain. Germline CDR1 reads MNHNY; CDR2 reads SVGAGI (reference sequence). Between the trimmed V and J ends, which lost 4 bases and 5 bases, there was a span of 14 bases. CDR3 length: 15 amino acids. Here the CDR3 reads CASSSSPLRTGELFF. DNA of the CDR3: TGTGCCAGCAGTTCGAGCCCTTTGCGGACCGGGGAGCTGTTTTTT.

In nucleotides, the CDR3 is TGTGCCAGCTCTACGGGGACAGGGAGCTATGGCTACACCTTC. Encoded protein: CASSTGTGSYGYTF. The chain couples TRBV18 to TRBJ1-2, with 9 nucleotides matching TRBD1. Trimming cost V 6 bases and J 4 bases; bases outside gene matches: 6. The CDR3 is 14 amino acids. Germline V gives CDR1 KGHSH, CDR2 LQKENI.

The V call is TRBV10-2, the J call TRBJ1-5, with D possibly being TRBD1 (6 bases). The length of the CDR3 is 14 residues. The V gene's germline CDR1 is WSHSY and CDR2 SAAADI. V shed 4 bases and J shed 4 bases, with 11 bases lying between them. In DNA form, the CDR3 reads TGCGCCAGCAGTGGGCAGGGGTTGAATCAGCCCCAGCATTTT. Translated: CASSGQGLNQPQHF.

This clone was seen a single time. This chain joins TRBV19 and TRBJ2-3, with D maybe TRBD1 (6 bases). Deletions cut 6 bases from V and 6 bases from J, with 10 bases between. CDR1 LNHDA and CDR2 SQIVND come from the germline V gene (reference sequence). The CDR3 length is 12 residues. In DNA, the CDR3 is TGTGCCAGTAGAAACAGGGCCGATACGCAGTATTTT. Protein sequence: CASRNRADTQYF.

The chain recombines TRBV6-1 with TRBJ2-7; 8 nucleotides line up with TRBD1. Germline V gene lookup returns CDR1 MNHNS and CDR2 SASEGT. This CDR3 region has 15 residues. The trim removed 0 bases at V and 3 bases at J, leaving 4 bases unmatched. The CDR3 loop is CASSEAWTGHYEQYF. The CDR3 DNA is TGTGCCAGCAGTGAAGCTTGGACAGGGCACTACGAGCAGTACTTC.

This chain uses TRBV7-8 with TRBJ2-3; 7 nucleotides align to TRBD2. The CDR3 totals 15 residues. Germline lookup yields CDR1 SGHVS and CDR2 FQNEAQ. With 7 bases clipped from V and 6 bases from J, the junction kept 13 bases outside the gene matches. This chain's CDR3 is CASNSGGGPLDTQYF. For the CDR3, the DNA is TGTGCCAGCAACTCGGGGGGAGGGCCCTTGGATACGCAGTATTTT. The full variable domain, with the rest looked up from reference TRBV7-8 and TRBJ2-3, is GAGVSQSPRYKVAKRGQDVALRCDPISGHVSLFWYQQALGQGPEFLTYFQNEAQLDKSGLPSDRFFAERPEGSVSTLKIQRTQQEDSAVYLCASNSGGGPLDTQYFGPGTRLTVL.

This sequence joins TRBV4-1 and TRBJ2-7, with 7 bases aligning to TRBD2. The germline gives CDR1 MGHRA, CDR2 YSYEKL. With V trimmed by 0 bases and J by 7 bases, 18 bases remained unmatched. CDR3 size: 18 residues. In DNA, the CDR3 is TGCGCCAGCAGCCAAGATCTCCAGCGGGGAACGCTCTTGAATGAGCAGTACTTC. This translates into CASSQDLQRGTLLNEQYF.

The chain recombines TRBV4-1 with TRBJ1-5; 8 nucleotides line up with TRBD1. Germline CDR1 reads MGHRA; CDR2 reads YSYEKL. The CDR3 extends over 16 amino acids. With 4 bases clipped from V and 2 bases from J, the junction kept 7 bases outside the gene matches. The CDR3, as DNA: TGCGCCAGCAGCCTCAGTATGGACAGGGGCAATCAGCCCCAGCATTTT. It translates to CASSLSMDRGNQPQHF.

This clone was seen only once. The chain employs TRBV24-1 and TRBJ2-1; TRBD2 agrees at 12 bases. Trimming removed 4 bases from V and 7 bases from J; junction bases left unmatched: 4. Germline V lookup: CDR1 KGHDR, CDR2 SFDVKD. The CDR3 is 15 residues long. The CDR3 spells CATSDETSGRNEQFF. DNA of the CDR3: TGTGCCACCAGTGACGAGACTAGCGGGAGAAATGAGCAGTTCTTC.